The 27 T cell receptor beta chains in this list originate from one sample, sequenced in a study of T cells in localized non-small cell lung cancer. Data came from immunoSEQ multiplex PCR; TCRdb stores just in-frame clones and leaves some out. The sample consists of about 7,600 clones, about 60% of them appearing once. The starting material was lymph node tissue, obtained before any cancer treatment. These receptors came from a male donor at least 60 years old with stage I squamous cell lung carcinoma.

The chain employs TRBV28 and TRBJ2-1; maybe TRBD1 (5 bases). Between the trimmed V and J ends, which lost 3 bases and 7 bases, there was a span of 16 bases. This CDR3 is 15 amino acids long. Germline CDR1 MDHEN, CDR2 SYDVKM. The CDR3 loop is CASSFLLAGRNEQFF. CDR3 DNA: TGTGCCAGCAGTTTTTTGTTGGCAGGGCGGAATGAGCAGTTCTTC.

This clone is categorized as medium-sized. J is TRBJ1-1 and V is TRBV6-8; perhaps TRBD1 as D (6 bases). The CDR3 runs 13 residues. The V gene's germline CDR1 is MNHGY and CDR2 SAAAGT. Trimming took off 5 bases at V and 11 bases at J, with 18 bases between the two ends. CDR3 sequence (DNA): TGTGCCAGCAGTGCAACCTTACAGGGTCGGGCTTTCTTT. Translated: CASSATLQGRAFF.

V gene TRBV29-1 combines with J gene TRBJ2-4; possibly TRBD1 for D (6 bases). CDR1 and CDR2 (germline): SQVTM, ANQGSEA. The CDR3 runs 12 residues. The V end was cut by 3 bases, the J end by 5 bases, with 8 bases between. The CDR3 region is CSVEKGENIQYF. The DNA for the CDR3 is TGCAGCGTTGAGAAGGGGGAAAACATTCAGTACTTC.

The chain links TRBV30 to TRBJ1-3; no reliable D call. V was cut by 4 bases and J by 4 bases, with 8 bases left in between. CDR1 is GTSNPN, CDR2 SVGIG, per germline (reference sequence). CDR3 length equals 12 residues. CDR3 in DNA: TGTGCCTGGACACGTGGAGGAAACACCATATATTTT. Translating it yields CAWTRGGNTIYF.

The V and J genes are TRBV11-3 and TRBJ1-3, with 9 bases matching TRBD1. CDR3 size: 15 residues. Losses at the gene ends were 5 bases for V and 4 bases for J; bases not matched to a gene: 6. Germline loops: CDR1 SGHNT, CDR2 YENEEA. The CDR3 region has the DNA TGTGCCAGCAGCCTCGGACAGGGGAGAGGAAACACCATATATTTT. This codes for CASSLGQGRGNTIYF.

The genes are TRBV2 and TRBJ2-1, with D perhaps matching TRBD2 (5 bases). V gave up 4 bases and J gave up 12 bases, with 13 bases separating them. The CDR3 loop spans 12 amino acids. In germline, CDR1 is SNHLY, CDR2 FYNNEI. The CDR3: CASSALGAVQFF. As DNA, the CDR3 is TGTGCCAGCAGTGCCCTAGGAGCGGTGCAGTTCTTC.

The chain is built from TRBV23-1 and TRBJ2-7, with 9 positions matching TRBD2. TRBV23-1 is reported as an ORF; its role is uncertain. The CDR3 length is 19 residues. The J segment lost 4 bases and the V segment lost 4 bases, leaving 20 bases of the junction unmatched. The CDR3 loop is CASSLNLELAGSGWYEQYF. The CDR3 DNA is TGCGCCAGCAGTCTCAATTTAGAACTAGCGGGCTCCGGTTGGTACGAGCAGTACTTC.

The gene calls are TRBV6-9 and TRBJ2-7, with D tentatively TRBD1 (6 bases). Germline CDR1 is MNHGY and CDR2 is SVAAGI. V lost 5 bases and J lost 4, with 21 bases in between. CDR3 size: 16 residues. CDR3 nucleotide sequence: TGTGCCAGCAGTCCCCACGTATGGGGGCAGGGTTACGAGCAGTACTTC. Amino acid sequence: CASSPHVWGQGYEQYF.

V and J are TRBV30 and TRBJ2-7; D remains unclear. V was clipped by 2 bases and J by 2 bases, with 10 bases between them. Germline V gene lookup returns CDR1 GTSNPN and CDR2 SVGIG (reference sequence). CDR3 length equals 13 residues. This CDR3 reads CAWSKTPTYEQYF. DNA of the CDR3: TGTGCCTGGAGTAAAACACCTACCTACGAGCAGTACTTC.

The chain combines TRBV10-1 with TRBJ2-7; D may be TRBD2 (7 bases). Germline V gives CDR1 WNHNN, CDR2 SYGVQD (reference sequence). The CDR3 has 13 residues. V was shortened by 3 bases and J by 5 bases, with 11 bases between the two germline ends. This chain's CDR3 is CASSDGGLDEQYF. As DNA, the CDR3 is TGCGCCAGCAGTGACGGGGGGCTCGACGAGCAGTACTTC.

Points on this clone: The junction departs from germline at one end; a sequencing error may be responsible. The J gene is TRBJ2-3, the V gene TRBV6-8; 10 positions match TRBD2. This CDR3 is 15 amino acids long. CDR1 and CDR2 (germline): MNHGY, SAAAGT. The CDR3 nucleotides are TGTGCCAGCAGTTACAGGACTAGCGGCACAGATACGCAATATTTT. This gives the protein CASSYRTSGTDTQYF.

The chain is built from TRBV1 and TRBJ1-4. TRBV1 is deemed a pseudogene. The CDR3 is made up of 15 amino acids. CDR3 region: CASSQETTSNEKLFF. DNA of the CDR3: TGCGCCAGCAGCCAAGAGACTACATCTAATGAAAAACTGTTTTTT.

The chain links TRBV14 to TRBJ2-1; 9 positions match TRBD1. The CDR3 has 19 amino acids. Germline V gene sequence: CDR1 SGHDN, CDR2 FVKESK. V gave up 0 bases and J gave up 2 bases; unmatched junction bases: 11. Here the CDR3 DNA reads TGTGCCAGCAGCCAAGATAGCAGGGACAGGGAAAAGGCCTACAATGAGCAGTTCTTC. Translating gives CASSQDSRDREKAYNEQFF.

This clone has just a few counts. V usage is TRBV11-3 and J usage is TRBJ2-2; 7 bases fit TRBD2. The CDR3 totals 16 residues. Per the germline V gene, CDR1 is SGHNT and CDR2 is YENEEA. Trimming cost V 0 bases and J 0 bases; bases outside gene matches: 1. The CDR3 DNA sequence: TGTGCCAGCAGCTTAGATAGCGGGTCGAACACCGGGGAGCTGTTTTTT. It encodes CASSLDSGSNTGELFF.

The chain joins TRBV29-1 to TRBJ2-7; possibly TRBD2 for D (6 bases). This CDR3 contains 14 residues. CDR1 is SQVTM, CDR2 ANQGSEA, per germline. V lost 3 bases to trimming and J lost 4 bases, with 16 bases between them. The DNA for the CDR3 is TGCAGCGTTGAGCGGGGCCTGGAGGGATACGAGCAGTACTTC. This gives the protein CSVERGLEGYEQYF.

This clone was seen a few times. CDR3: CASSYVGNYGYTF. The CDR3 DNA sequence: TGTGCCAGCAGTTACGTCGGTAACTATGGCTACACCTTC. This chain uses TRBV6-8 with TRBJ1-2, with D hard to call. V was pared by 2 bases and J by 1 base, with 5 bases between. Germline CDR1 and CDR2: MNHGY and SAAAGT. The length of the CDR3 is 13 residues.

J is TRBJ2-7 and V is TRBV15; no reliable D call. In germline, CDR1 is LNHNV, CDR2 YYDKDF (reference sequence). The V gene lost 0 bases and the J gene lost 5 bases, with 14 bases spanning the gap. There are 15 residues in the CDR3. This CDR3 is CATSRDSTLGHEQYF. In DNA, the CDR3 is TGTGCCACCAGCAGAGACAGCACATTAGGCCACGAGCAGTACTTC.

V is TRBV5-1 and J is TRBJ2-7; D is perhaps TRBD1 (6 bases). Trimming left V 3 bases short and J 7 bases short, with 17 bases between. This CDR3 contains 14 residues. CDR1 and CDR2 from the germline V gene are SGHRS and YFSETQ. CDR3 protein: CASSWKGPTGEQYF. The CDR3 DNA follows: TGCGCCAGCAGCTGGAAGGGGCCTACAGGGGAGCAGTACTTC.

The rearrangement links TRBV4-1 to TRBJ2-2; 8 bases align to TRBD1. Germline-derived CDR1 and CDR2 are MGHRA and YSYEKL. Trimming cost V 1 base and J 3 bases; bases outside gene matches: 4. The CDR3 extends over 16 amino acids. The CDR3 protein is CASSQGTTGDTGELFF. CDR3 bases: TGCGCCAGCAGCCAAGGGACGACAGGGGACACCGGGGAGCTGTTTTTT.

This clone has more than one count but fewer than ten. J is TRBJ1-3 and V is TRBV6-8; D gene unclear. In germline, CDR1 is MNHGY, CDR2 SAAAGT. The CDR3 covers 13 residues. V was cut by 10 bases and J by 0 bases, with 10 bases left in between. In DNA form, the CDR3 reads TGTGCCACCCGCTCAGGCTCTGGAAACACCATATATTTT. Translation gives CATRSGSGNTIYF.

This clone appeared once. The V gene is TRBV28, the J gene TRBJ2-4; TRBD1 agrees at 8 bases. This CDR3 region has 13 residues. From germline, CDR1 is MDHEN and CDR2 SYDVKM. The trim removed 5 bases at V and 6 bases at J, leaving 3 bases unmatched. CDR3 loop: CASSQGAGNIQYF. The CDR3 DNA is TGTGCCAGCAGTCAGGGGGCCGGAAACATTCAGTACTTC. The complete variable domain, with remaining parts taken from reference TRBV28 and TRBJ2-4, reads DVKVTQSSRYLVKRTGEKVFLECVQDMDHENMFWYRQDPGLGLRLIYFSYDVKMKEKGDIPEGYSVSREKKERFSLILESASTNQTSMYLCASSQGAGNIQYFGAGTRLSVL.

In its sample, this clone was seen a few times. The J gene is TRBJ2-7, the V gene TRBV30; 10 nucleotides agree with TRBD1. V lost 4 bases to trimming and J lost 11 bases; unmatched junction nucleotides: 5. This CDR3 comprises 11 residues. Germline CDR1 GTSNPN, CDR2 SVGIG (reference sequence). The CDR3, as DNA: TGTGCCTGGAAAGACAGGGGGCGTGAGTACTTC. This translates into CAWKDRGREYF.

This sequence joins TRBV28 and TRBJ1-2; 11 nucleotides line up with TRBD1. This CDR3 has 15 amino acids. Germline CDR1 is MDHEN and CDR2 is SYDVKM. Trimming took 6 bases from V and 5 from J; bases not matched to a gene: 8. The chain's CDR3 is CASSPGTGGGYGYTF. CDR3 nucleotides: TGTGCCAGCAGCCCAGGGACAGGGGGAGGTTATGGCTACACCTTC.

The chain couples TRBV30 to TRBJ2-5; D is possibly TRBD1 or TRBD2 (6 bases each). Trimming took 0 bases from V and 1 from J, leaving 12 bases between them. Germline V gene sequence: CDR1 GTSNPN, CDR2 SVGIG (reference sequence). The CDR3 is made up of 15 amino acids. CDR3 sequence reads: CAWSVWGAGQETQYF. The CDR3 nucleotides read TGTGCCTGGAGTGTATGGGGGGCGGGCCAAGAGACCCAGTACTTC.

The chain uses TRBV10-3 and TRBJ2-3, with D perhaps matching TRBD1 (5 bases). Per the germline V gene, CDR1 is ENHRY and CDR2 is SYGVKD. The V end lost 2 bases, the J end lost 0 bases, and 9 bases lay between the germline ends. The CDR3 sequence is 15 residues long. This CDR3 is CAISEGAVSTDTQYF. DNA for the CDR3: TGTGCCATCAGTGAGGGGGCGGTTAGCACAGATACGCAGTATTTT.

This clone was counted only a few times. The genes are TRBV5-1 and TRBJ1-1; a possible D gene is TRBD1 (5 bases). CDR1 SGHRS and CDR2 YFSETQ come from the germline V gene. This CDR3 has 14 amino acids. V was shortened by 3 bases and J by 0 bases, with 9 bases between the two germline ends. The CDR3 DNA follows: TGCGCCAGCAGCTACAGGCTCATGAACACTGAAGCTTTCTTT. The encoded protein is CASSYRLMNTEAFF. Based on the CDR3 plus reference TRBV5-1 and TRBJ1-1, the full variable domain is KAGVTQTPRYLIKTRGQQVTLSCSPISGHRSVSWYQQTPGQGLQFLFEYFSETQRNKGNFPGRFSGRQFSNSRSEMNVSTLELGDSALYLCASSYRLMNTEAFFGQGTRLTVV.

V usage is TRBV30 and J usage is TRBJ2-7; D not certain. The CDR3 is 14 residues long. With 0 bases removed from V and 2 bases from J, the gap between germline ends came to 11 bases. CDR1 GTSNPN and CDR2 SVGIG come from the germline V gene (reference sequence). CDR3 sequence: CAWSVVYKAYEQYF. The DNA for the CDR3 is TGTGCCTGGAGTGTAGTGTACAAGGCCTACGAGCAGTACTTC.